These 5 T cell receptor beta chains came from one sample sequenced in a study of persistence of HIV-infected CD4 T cells. This was the immunoSEQ version 4 assay in survey mode. The data were produced by immunoSEQ multiplex PCR, yet TCRdb's version contains in-frame clones alone and is incomplete. The data hold some 41,000 clones, with approximately 86% observed a single time. Cells were stimulated nonspecifically with anti-CD3/anti-CD28 magnetic beads. CD4+ T cells upregulating both CD40 ligand and CD69 were sorted as responding cells. No cognate antigen is known for these TCRs. This material consisted of CD4+ T cells sorted from PBMCs after approximately 20-hour stimulation, taken from a patient who received antiretroviral therapy. The receptors were gathered from an adult man with HIV who was CMV-seropositive.

The chain is built from TRBV7-2 and TRBJ2-3; 13 nucleotides align to TRBD2. CDR3 length: 16 residues. V lost 5 bases, J lost 5 bases, and 7 bases stayed unmatched. Germline V lookup: CDR1 SGHTA, CDR2 FQGNSA. CDR3 region: CASSPRLAGGGDTQYF. The CDR3 DNA reads as TGTGCCAGCAGCCCGCGACTAGCGGGGGGCGGAGATACGCAGTATTTT.

This clone was seen once. The chain is built from TRBV28 and TRBJ1-2, with 8 bases aligning to TRBD1. CDR1 and CDR2 from the germline V gene are MDHEN and SYDVKM. With V trimmed by 6 bases and J by 5 bases, 8 bases remained unmatched. CDR3 size: 14 residues. CDR3 in DNA: TGTGCCAGCAGGGACAGGGCATCTAGGTATGGCTACACCTTC. Its protein product is CASRDRASRYGYTF.

The gene calls are TRBV10-3 and TRBJ2-3; D is unresolved. The CDR3 is 13 residues long. In germline, CDR1 is ENHRY, CDR2 SYGVKD. With 4 bases removed from V and 6 bases from J, the gap between germline ends came to 11 bases. This chain's CDR3 is CAISVQAEDTQYF. DNA of the CDR3: TGTGCCATCAGTGTGCAGGCCGAGGATACGCAGTATTTT.

This clone turned up a few times. V usage is TRBV3-1 (or the pseudogene TRBV3-2) and J usage is TRBJ1-3; possible D gene TRBD1, 5 bases. The length of the CDR3 is 15 residues. Germline V gives CDR1 LGHDT, CDR2 YNNKEL (reference sequence). Trimming removed 3 bases at V and 0 bases at J, with 9 bases between. The CDR3 nucleotides are TGTGCCAGCAGCCAGACAGAGAGCTCTGGAAACACCATATATTTT. Protein product: CASSQTESSGNTIYF.

The chain is built from TRBV14 and TRBJ1-1; a weak D match, TRBD1 (5 bases). The CDR3 loop spans 17 amino acids. V was shortened by 3 bases and J by 0 bases, with 17 bases between the two germline ends. CDR1 is SGHDN and CDR2 is FVKESK in the germline V gene. This chain's CDR3 is CASSHFDFRDLNTEAFF. The CDR3, as DNA: TGTGCCAGCAGCCACTTTGATTTCAGGGACTTGAACACTGAAGCTTTCTTT.